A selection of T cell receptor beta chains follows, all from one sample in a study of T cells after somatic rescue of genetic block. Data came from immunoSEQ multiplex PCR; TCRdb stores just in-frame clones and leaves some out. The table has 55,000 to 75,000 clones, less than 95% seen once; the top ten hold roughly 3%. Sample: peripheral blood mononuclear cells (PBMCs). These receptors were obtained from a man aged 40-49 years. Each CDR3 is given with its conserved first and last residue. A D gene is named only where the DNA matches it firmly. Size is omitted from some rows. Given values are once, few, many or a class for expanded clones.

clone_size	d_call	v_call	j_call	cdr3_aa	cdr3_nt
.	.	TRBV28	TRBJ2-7	CASSFPSEQYF	TGTGCCAGCAGCTTCCCATCCGAGCAGTACTTC
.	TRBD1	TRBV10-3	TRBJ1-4	CATWDRGDEKLFF	TGTGCCACCTGGGACAGGGGTGATGAAAAACTGTTTTTT
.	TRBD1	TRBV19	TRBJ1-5	CASIAGTGGNQPQHF	TGTGCCAGTATCGCCGGGACAGGGGGTAATCAGCCCCAGCATTTT
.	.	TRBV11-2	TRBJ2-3	CASSLQIADTQYF	TGTGCCAGCAGCTTACAGATTGCAGATACGCAGTATTTT
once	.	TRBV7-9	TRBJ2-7	CASSAPGLDYEQYF	TGTGCCAGCAGCGCCCCGGGGCTAGACTACGAGCAGTACTTC
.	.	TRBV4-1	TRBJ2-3	CASSQGGRVPTDTQYF	TGCGCCAGCAGCCAAGGGGGACGGGTCCCCACAGATACGCAGTATTTT
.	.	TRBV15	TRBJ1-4	CATSTPWEEKLFF	TGTGCCACCAGCACCCCATGGGAGGAAAAACTGTTTTTT
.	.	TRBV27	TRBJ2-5	CASSLGTAYQETQYF	TGTGCCAGCAGTCTAGGGACCGCGTACCAAGAGACCCAGTACTTC
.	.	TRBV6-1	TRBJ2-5	CASSEGGGQQETQYF	TGTGCCAGCAGTGAAGGGGGGGGACAGCAAGAGACCCAGTACTTC
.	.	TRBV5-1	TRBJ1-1	CASSLDREDTEAFF	TGCGCCAGCAGCTTGGACAGGGAAGACACTGAAGCTTTCTTT
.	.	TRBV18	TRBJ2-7	CASSPSRSYEQYF	TGTGCCAGCTCACCATCCAGATCCTACGAGCAGTACTTC
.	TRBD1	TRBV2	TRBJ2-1	CASRKQGAGSDEQFF	TGTGCCAGCAGAAAACAGGGGGCAGGAAGCGATGAGCAGTTCTTC
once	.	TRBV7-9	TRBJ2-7	CASSLTTGLIYEQYF	TGTGCCAGCAGCCTTACTACCGGACTAATCTACGAGCAGTACTTC
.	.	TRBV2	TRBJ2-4	CASSENGLAKNIQYF	TGTGCCAGCAGTGAGAATGGGCTGGCCAAAAACATTCAGTACTTC
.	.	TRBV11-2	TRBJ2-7	CASSLQGPYEQYF	TGTGCCAGCAGCTTACAGGGGCCCTACGAGCAGTACTTC
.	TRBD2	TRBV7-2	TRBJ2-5	CASSFRLAGSFQETQYF	TGTGCCAGCAGCTTCAGGTTAGCGGGATCATTCCAAGAGACCCAGTACTTC
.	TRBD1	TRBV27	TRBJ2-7	CASSLSYGTGVGEQYF	TGTGCCAGCAGTTTATCTTACGGGACAGGGGTAGGGGAGCAGTACTTC
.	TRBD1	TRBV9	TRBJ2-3	CASSVEGGTGTRTDTQYF	TGTGCCAGCAGCGTAGAAGGTGGGACAGGGACTCGGACAGATACGCAGTATTTT
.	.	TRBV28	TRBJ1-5	CASSPRGPSNQPQHF	TGTGCCAGCAGTCCCCGGGGGCCTAGCAATCAGCCCCAGCATTTT